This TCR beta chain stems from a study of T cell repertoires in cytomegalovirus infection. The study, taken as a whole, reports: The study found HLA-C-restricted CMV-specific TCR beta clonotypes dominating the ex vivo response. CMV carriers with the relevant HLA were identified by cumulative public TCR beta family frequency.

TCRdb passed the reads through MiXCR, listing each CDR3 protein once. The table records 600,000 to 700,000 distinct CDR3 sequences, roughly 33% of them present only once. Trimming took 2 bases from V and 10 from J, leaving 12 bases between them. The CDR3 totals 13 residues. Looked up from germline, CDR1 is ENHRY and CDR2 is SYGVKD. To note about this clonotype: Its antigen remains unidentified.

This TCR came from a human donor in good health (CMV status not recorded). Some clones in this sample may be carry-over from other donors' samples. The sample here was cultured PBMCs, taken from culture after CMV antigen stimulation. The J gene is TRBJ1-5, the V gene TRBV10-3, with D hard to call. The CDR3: CAISELGTQPQHF. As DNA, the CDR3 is TGTGCCATCAGTGAGCTTGGAACCCAACCCCAGCATTTT.